This record covers a single TCR beta chain. Its antigen remains unidentified. Other DNA sequences within the sample encode an identical CDR3. Data came from immunoSEQ multiplex PCR; TCRdb stores just in-frame clones and leaves some out. The sample carries over 400,000 clones, 92% recorded once. The CDR3 runs 15 residues. V was clipped by 6 bases and J by 1 base, with 14 bases between them. Per germline, CDR1 MNHEY and CDR2 SVGEGT. This entry comes from a study of Ad26.COV2.S vaccination and SARS-CoV-2 variants. The overall study: Intramuscularly, Ad26.COV2.S was given either once or twice, 56 days apart.

General study points: The TCR breadth and depth analyses may have understated or missed part of the total T cell responses. Vaccine recipients posted higher spike-specific TCR breadth than their placebo counterparts.

Treatment denoted: 15 to 20 received Ad26.COV2.S at low or high dose, single or two shots; 5 received placebo; per-sample allocation not given. Sampling happened 63 days after the first vaccine or placebo injection. Donor was an adult aged 18-55 years in Boston. The V and J genes are TRBV6-2 or TRBV6-3 and TRBJ2-3; maybe TRBD2 (6 bases). The TCR comes from a person aged 18-60 years who received the Ad26.COV2.S COVID-19 vaccine or a placebo. This specimen consisted of peripheral blood, obtained in a trial of Ad26.COV2.S vaccine versus placebo. The CDR3 loop reads CASSLEGRGTDTQYF. The CDR3 coding sequence is TGTGCCAGCAGCTTGGAGGGGAGAGGCACAGATACGCAGTATTTT.